The TCR beta chain under discussion was sequenced for a study of T cell responses to AZD1222 COVID-19 vaccine. TCRdb keeps only in-frame clones here, not all; method: immunoSEQ multiplex PCR. The sample shows about 110,000 clones, around 90% of them seen only once. The CDR3 is 14 residues long. Deletions cut 0 bases from V and 1 base from J, with 6 bases between. CDR1 is MNHEY, CDR2 SVGAGI, per germline. With regard to this clone: The sample holds other DNA sequences that translate to the same CDR3.

The receptor comes from an adult in good health. The chain employs TRBV6-5 and TRBJ1-1; D not certain. Material: peripheral blood, obtained on day 0 of MenACWY control vaccination. CDR3 loop: CASSYSGENTEAFF. CDR3 DNA sequence: TGTGCCAGCAGTTACTCCGGGGAGAACACTGAAGCTTTCTTT.